A selection of T cell receptor beta chains follows, all from one sample in a study of blood T cell repertoires in COVID-19. Profiling relied on immunoSEQ multiplex PCR, and the TCRdb table lists in-frame clones only, not all of them. The data contain some 160,000 clones, 80% of them seen just once; the ten biggest clones take up roughly 5.3%. What was sequenced was peripheral blood. The receptors stem from a woman aged 50 to 60 with acute or convalescent COVID-19. The CDR3 runs from the conserved cysteine through the conserved F or W. D genes are given only for firm matches. Clone size is shown for a subset of rows, as once, few, many or a class of expanded clone.

>TRBV27|-|-|TRBJ1-2
TGTGCCAGCAGCCACTCCTCAACAGGGTTTGGTGGCTACACCTTC
CASSHSSTGFGGYTF
>TRBV19|-|TRBD1|TRBJ2-3
TGTGCCAGTAGTGGGACAGACACAGATACGCAGTATTTT
CASSGTDTDTQYF
>TRBV4-3|-|TRBD2|TRBJ2-1
TGCGCCAGCAGCCAAGATCGGCTAGCGGGACTCTACAATGAGCAGTTCTTC
CASSQDRLAGLYNEQFF
>TRBV7-2|-|-|TRBJ1-2
TGTGCCAGCAGCTTAGATCTTGGGCTTCCGAATGGCTACACCTTC
CASSLDLGLPNGYTF
>TRBV7-2|few|TRBD1|TRBJ1-3
TGTGCCAGCAGCCCCACCTACAGGGGACTTGGAAACACCATATATTTT
CASSPTYRGLGNTIYF
>TRBV6-2/TRBV6-3|few|-|TRBJ2-1
TGTGCCAGCAGTTACTCGATTTACGGTAATAATGAGCAGTTCTTC
CASSYSIYGNNEQFF
>TRBV7-9|many|TRBD1|TRBJ1-3
TGTGCCAGCAGCTTAGTGGGAGGGACAGGGTCCGTCTCTGGAAACACCATATATTTT
CASSLVGGTGSVSGNTIYF
>TRBV6-4|-|TRBD1|TRBJ2-1
TGTGCCAGCAGTGACCGGGACAGGGGGCCTGATGAGCAGTTCTTC
CASSDRDRGPDEQFF
>TRBV3-1/TRBV3-2|-|-|TRBJ1-2
TGTGCCAGCAGTCGGAGGGGAGAGGATGGCTACACCTTC
CASSRRGEDGYTF
>TRBV5-1|-|-|TRBJ1-1
TGCGCCAGCAGCTTGGCCTGGGGGCGGTCTACTGAAGCTTTCTTT
CASSLAWGRSTEAFF
>TRBV11-1|-|TRBD1|TRBJ2-7
TGTGCCAGCAGCTTAAAACAGGGGTCCCACGAGCAGTACTTC
CASSLKQGSHEQYF
>TRBV11-2|-|TRBD2|TRBJ2-5
TGTGCCAGCAGCTTAGCACTAGCGGGGGGGCAAGAGACCCAGTACTTC
CASSLALAGGQETQYF
>TRBV7-2|-|TRBD1|TRBJ1-2
TGTGCCAGCAGCTCCGACAGGGCCCAATTCTATGGCTACACCTTC
CASSSDRAQFYGYTF
>TRBV19|-|-|TRBJ1-5
TGTGCCAGTACCCTCGGACAGTTGGGGCCCCAGCATTTT
CASTLGQLGPQHF
>TRBV6-6|-|-|TRBJ2-6
TGTGCCAGCAGTTACTCAGGGGGACCTGGGGCCAACGTCCTGACTTTC
CASSYSGGPGANVLTF
>TRBV2|-|TRBD1|TRBJ1-2
TGTGCCAGCAAGGACAGGGGGGTGGTGGGCTACACCTTC
CASKDRGVVGYTF
>TRBV24-1|many|TRBD1|TRBJ2-5
TGTGCCACCAGTGATGACAGGGGTCAAGAGACCCAGTACTTC
CATSDDRGQETQYF
>TRBV5-1|-|TRBD2|TRBJ2-7
TGCGCCAGCAGCTTGGATACTAGCGGGGGCAGATACGAGCAGTACTTC
CASSLDTSGGRYEQYF
>TRBV20-1|-|-|TRBJ1-5
TGCAGTGCTAGTCGGGGAGGGGGGCAGCCCCAGCATTTT
CSASRGGGQPQHF
>TRBV10-3|-|-|TRBJ2-3
TGTGCCATCAGTGAGTTGCTAAGGGGGAGTGATACGCAGTATTTT
CAISELLRGSDTQYF
>TRBV9|-|-|TRBJ2-1
TGTGCCAGCAGCGTAGAGCGGAGCTCCTACAATGAGCAGTTCTTC
CASSVERSSYNEQFF
>TRBV19|-|TRBD1|TRBJ2-5
TGTGCCAGTAGACCAGGGACAGCCGAGACCCAGTACTTC
CASRPGTAETQYF
>TRBV24-1|-|-|TRBJ1-1
TGTGCCACCAGGGGATCAGGGTCTGAGAACACTGAAGCTTTCTTT
CATRGSGSENTEAFF
>TRBV10-3|few|TRBD1|TRBJ2-7
TGTGCCATCAGTGTCCGACAGGGAGACGAGCAGTACTTC
CAISVRQGDEQYF
>TRBV6-1|-|-|TRBJ2-7
TGTGCCAGCAGTGAAGCCCACACTACGTACGAGCAGTACTTC
CASSEAHTTYEQYF
>TRBV2|-|-|TRBJ1-1
TGTGCCAGCAGTTTATCCGACTTTAAAACTAACACTGAAGCTTTCTTT
CASSLSDFKTNTEAFF
>TRBV6-1|-|TRBD1|TRBJ2-7
TGTGCCAGCAGTGAGGGACAGGGGGGGTCCTACGAGCAGTACTTC
CASSEGQGGSYEQYF
>TRBV27|-|TRBD1|TRBJ1-2
TGTGCCAGTGCCTCTTCGACAGGGGATGGCTACACCTTC
CASASSTGDGYTF
>TRBV6-2/TRBV6-3|-|-|TRBJ1-6
TGTGCCAGCAGTTACGGTCCGGGGAGTAATTCACCCCTCCACTTT
CASSYGPGSNSPLHF
>TRBV5-1|-|TRBD1|TRBJ1-5
TGCGCCAGCAGCACAGGAGGGGGCCAGCCCCAGCATTTT
CASSTGGGQPQHF
>TRBV7-9|-|TRBD1|TRBJ1-5
TGTGCCAGCAGCGCCGGGACAGGTGAACGGCAGCCCCAGCATTTT
CASSAGTGERQPQHF
>TRBV7-2|-|-|TRBJ2-3
TGTGCCAGCAGCTTACATGGCGGGGCCCAGGGAGATACGCAGTATTTT
CASSLHGGAQGDTQYF
>TRBV12-5|-|-|TRBJ1-1
TGTGCTAGTGGTTTGCCCCGGGGGGGAACTGAAGCTTTCTTT
CASGLPRGGTEAFF
>TRBV3-1/TRBV3-2|-|TRBD1|TRBJ2-1
TGTGCCAGCAGCCAAGTGGGGACAGGGTTGGGCAATGAGCAGTTCTTC
CASSQVGTGLGNEQFF
>TRBV11-2|-|-|TRBJ2-2
TGTGCCAGCAGTTCAACCGGAGGTTCCGGGGAGCTGTTTTTT
CASSSTGGSGELFF
>TRBV5-1|once|-|TRBJ1-1
TGCGCCAGCAGCCCGCAGGGTATGACTGAAGCTTTCTTT
CASSPQGMTEAFF
>TRBV6-2/TRBV6-3|-|-|TRBJ2-1
TGTGCCGGCAGCGCCTTCCTAGGGGCCTACAATGAGCAGTTCTTC
CAGSAFLGAYNEQFF
>TRBV5-1|-|-|TRBJ2-7
TGCGCCAGCAGCTTCCCAGGGGGGAGGAACGAGCAGTACTTC
CASSFPGGRNEQYF
>TRBV27|-|-|TRBJ1-5
TGTGCCAGCGCCGAGAACAGGGAGCGTCAGCCCCAGCATTTT
CASAENRERQPQHF
>TRBV28|many|TRBD1|TRBJ2-2
TGTGCCAGCAGTCTTCATGGGACAGGGATAGGGGCGAACACCGGGGAGCTGTTTTTT
CASSLHGTGIGANTGELFF
>TRBV6-5|-|-|TRBJ2-7
TGTGCCAGCAGCAAACCGAGTACCGGGGAGCAGTACTTC
CASSKPSTGEQYF
>TRBV19|-|TRBD1|TRBJ1-3
TGTGCCAGTAGCTGGGACAGTGTCCGCACCATATATTTT
CASSWDSVRTIYF
>TRBV28|-|TRBD1|TRBJ1-2
TGTGCCAGCAGGTCCGGACAGGGGGATGGCTACACCTTC
CASRSGQGDGYTF
>TRBV6-5|-|-|TRBJ1-1
TGTGCCAGCAAGGGGAACGCTGAAGCTTTCTTT
CASKGNAEAFF
>TRBV18|-|TRBD1|TRBJ2-1
TGTGCCAGCTCACCTGACAGGGAACGGAATGAGCAGTTCTTC
CASSPDRERNEQFF
>TRBV19|few|-|TRBJ1-2
TGTGCCAGTAGTAAGCCCTCAGGTCGCGCCTATGGCTACACCTTC
CASSKPSGRAYGYTF
>TRBV14|-|-|TRBJ1-6
TGTGCCAGCAGCCAAGGTCCGGGGTGGAATTCACCCCTCCACTTT
CASSQGPGWNSPLHF
>TRBV28|few|TRBD1|TRBJ1-2
TGTGCCAGCAGCCCCCCTGGGGACAGCTTCTTCTACCACTATGGCTACACCTTC
CASSPPGDSFFYHYGYTF
>TRBV19|-|-|TRBJ1-2
TGTGCCAGTAGCCGATCTATGGGCTACACCTTC
CASSRSMGYTF
>TRBV6-5|-|TRBD1|TRBJ1-3
TGTGCCAGCAGCGGGACAGGCTCTGGAAACACCATATATTTT
CASSGTGSGNTIYF
>TRBV12-3/TRBV12-4|-|-|TRBJ2-1
TGTGCCAGCAGTTTCTTGTCCTACAATGAGCAGTTCTTC
CASSFLSYNEQFF
>TRBV7-2|-|-|TRBJ1-2
TGTGCCAGCAGCTTGAACCGAGACTCCTATGGCTACACCTTC
CASSLNRDSYGYTF
>TRBV11-3|-|TRBD1|TRBJ2-7
TGTGCCAGCAGCGCCGGGACAGGGAACGAGCAGTACTTC
CASSAGTGNEQYF